The rows below give T cell receptor beta chains drawn from one sample of a study of radiotherapy plus CTLA-4 blockade in lung cancer. This table comes from immunoSEQ multiplex PCR, and its TCRdb copy is limited to in-frame clones, with some not included. The top ten clones hold 4% to 6% of a sample with over 85,000 clones, just over 85% of them seen once. The sample was peripheral blood, taken from a patient treated with radiotherapy plus ipilimumab. The source is a human donor with non-small cell lung cancer that progressed on radiotherapy plus ipilimumab. The CDR3 runs from the conserved cysteine through the conserved F or W. D genes are given only for firm matches. Not all rows give a size; the values are once, few, many and, for expanded clones, a class.

D gene,J gene,V gene,clone size,CDR3 DNA,CDR3 protein
NA,TRBJ2-2,TRBV5-1,NA,TGCGCCAGCAGCTTGGGACCTCCCGGTGGGACCGGGGAGCTGTTTTTT,CASSLGPPGGTGELFF
NA,TRBJ2-5,TRBV5-1,NA,TGCGCCAGCAGCTTAGCCCCGCCCGTCGGGGGCCAAGAGACCCAGTACTTC,CASSLAPPVGGQETQYF
NA,TRBJ2-3,TRBV7-2,NA,TGTGCCAGCAGCTTAGTTCCGGGAAAGAGTGATACGCAGTATTTT,CASSLVPGKSDTQYF
TRBD2,TRBJ2-1,TRBV7-9,NA,TGTGCCAGCAGCCTCAGCGGGAGATCTGACAATGAGCAGTTCTTC,CASSLSGRSDNEQFF
NA,TRBJ2-3,TRBV9,NA,TGTGCCAGCAGCGTCCTATGGGGCACAGATACGCAGTATTTT,CASSVLWGTDTQYF
TRBD1,TRBJ1-2,TRBV7-9,NA,TGTGCCAGCAGCTCCGAAGGTGGGACAGGGAGGCTAGTGAACTATGGCTACACCTTC,CASSSEGGTGRLVNYGYTF
TRBD2,TRBJ2-1,TRBV27,NA,TGTGCCAGCAGGCCCACTAGCGGAGGGACCCGTCGGAATGAGCAGTTCTTC,CASRPTSGGTRRNEQFF
TRBD1,TRBJ2-5,TRBV6-1,NA,TGTGCCAGCAGTGAGGGACAGGGCTATTTTGAGACCCAGTACTTC,CASSEGQGYFETQYF
NA,TRBJ2-7,TRBV6-5,NA,TGTGCCAGCAGTTACTCGTATTCATCCTACGAGCAGTACTTC,CASSYSYSSYEQYF
NA,TRBJ2-1,TRBV5-1,few,TGCGCCAGCAGCTTGGGGGCTACGACAAACAATGAGCAGTTCTTC,CASSLGATTNNEQFF
TRBD1,TRBJ1-2,TRBV6-1,NA,TGTGCCAGCAGTCGAAGGGGACAGGGGATCACCTTC,CASSRRGQGITF
NA,TRBJ2-3,TRBV29-1,NA,TGCAGCGTTGCGGTCAGAAGCACAGATACGCAGTATTTT,CSVAVRSTDTQYF
TRBD1,TRBJ2-5,TRBV19,NA,TGTGCCAGTGGGGACAGGGTTGAGACCCAGTACTTC,CASGDRVETQYF
NA,TRBJ2-3,TRBV5-1,NA,TGCGCCAGCAGCTTGGCTGGGGTGCTGGGTACGCAGTATTTT,CASSLAGVLGTQYF
TRBD2,TRBJ2-5,TRBV5-1,NA,TGCGCCAGCAGCTTGGGCCGTAGCGGGAGTGGAGAGACCCAGTACTTC,CASSLGRSGSGETQYF
NA,TRBJ1-4,TRBV30,NA,TGTGCCTGGTCGGCAGCAAAGCTTGAAAAACTGTTTTTT,CAWSAAKLEKLFF
NA,TRBJ1-1,TRBV9,NA,TGTGCCAGCAGCTACGCCGGAGGGGGCACTGAAGCTTTCTTT,CASSYAGGGTEAFF
TRBD2,TRBJ2-3,TRBV5-4,NA,TGTGCCAGCAGCCGGGGGGTTGCCGGCACAGATACGCAGTATTTT,CASSRGVAGTDTQYF
TRBD1,TRBJ1-2,TRBV5-5,NA,TGTGCCAGCAGCCCCAGGGGGCGTTATGGCTACACCTTC,CASSPRGRYGYTF
NA,TRBJ1-3,TRBV6-1,NA,TGTGCCAGCATCGAGGACAGTTACTCTGGAAACACCATATATTTT,CASIEDSYSGNTIYF
NA,TRBJ1-2,TRBV4-1,NA,TGCGCCAGCAGCCAAGATCGGGGGATTAGTTATGGCTACACCTTC,CASSQDRGISYGYTF
NA,TRBJ1-3,TRBV6-1,NA,TGTGCCAGCATCGGGCGAAACACCATATATTTT,CASIGRNTIYF
NA,TRBJ1-2,TRBV19,NA,TGTGCCAGTAGTATAGACTCCGGGGAGGAAGGCTACACCTTC,CASSIDSGEEGYTF
TRBD1,TRBJ2-2,TRBV19,NA,TGTGCCAGTAGTCTCACAGGGGAAACCGGGGAGCTGTTTTTT,CASSLTGETGELFF
TRBD2,TRBJ2-1,TRBV5-1,NA,TGCGCCAGCAGCCGGGGACTAGCGTTTTACAATGAGCAGTTCTTC,CASSRGLAFYNEQFF
NA,TRBJ2-5,TRBV30,NA,TGTGCCTGGAAGGGTTTGGAGACCCAGTACTTC,CAWKGLETQYF
NA,TRBJ2-1,TRBV5-1,NA,TGCGCCAGCAGCTTGGGCGGGACAGTGAATGAGCAGTTCTTC,CASSLGGTVNEQFF
NA,TRBJ2-3,TRBV6-5,NA,TGTGCCAGCAGTTACGGTATAAGCACAGATACGCAGTATTTT,CASSYGISTDTQYF
NA,TRBJ2-2,TRBV5-1,NA,TGCGCCAGCAGCTCTGATGGGCTTGGCACCGGGGAGCTGTTTTTT,CASSSDGLGTGELFF
NA,TRBJ2-1,TRBV19,NA,TGTGCCAGTAGTATAGGGCTAGTCAATGAGCAGTTCTTC,CASSIGLVNEQFF
NA,TRBJ2-2,TRBV5-1,NA,TGCGCCAGCAGCTTGGTCCCCGGGACCGGGGAGCTGTTTTTT,CASSLVPGTGELFF
NA,TRBJ2-7,TRBV7-2,NA,TGTGCCAGCAGCACCGGGACCCCCTACGAGCAGTACTTC,CASSTGTPYEQYF
TRBD2,TRBJ2-5,TRBV6-6,once,TGTGCCAGCAGCCAAGACCCCGGGAGGCCCCGGGAGACCCAGTACTTC,CASSQDPGRPRETQYF
NA,TRBJ1-2,TRBV2,NA,TGTGCCAGCAGTGGGCGGGGGGAGTCTAACTATGGCTACACCTTC,CASSGRGESNYGYTF
TRBD2,TRBJ2-1,TRBV10-3,NA,TGTGCCATCAGTAATGGCGGGAGTGGACTTAATGAGCAGTTCTTC,CAISNGGSGLNEQFF
NA,TRBJ2-1,TRBV5-1,NA,TGCGCCAGCAGCTTGGAGCATGAGCAGTTCTTC,CASSLEHEQFF
NA,TRBJ2-7,TRBV2,NA,TGTGCCAGCACCCGATGGAGGGACGAGCAGTACTTC,CASTRWRDEQYF
NA,TRBJ1-2,TRBV19,NA,TGTGCCAGTAGTATAGGGCGGGGAGCGGCCACGGTGTACACCTTC,CASSIGRGAATVYTF
NA,TRBJ1-2,TRBV6-5,NA,TGTGCCAGCACACCGGGCCCAGGGCCTTATGGCTACACCTTC,CASTPGPGPYGYTF
NA,TRBJ2-1,TRBV6-1,NA,TGTGCCAGCCGTAGACTCGCCGTCGATGAGCAGTTCTTC,CASRRLAVDEQFF
NA,TRBJ2-7,TRBV7-9,NA,TGTGCCAGCAGCCTTGGGGCTAGCGAGACCGAGCAGTACTTC,CASSLGASETEQYF
TRBD1,TRBJ1-1,TRBV18,NA,TGTGCCAGCTCACTCCGGGACAGGGTATTGAACACTGAAGCTTTCTTT,CASSLRDRVLNTEAFF
NA,TRBJ2-5,TRBV9,NA,TGTGCCAGCAGCCCAGCGGCGGGTTACCAAGAGACCCAGTACTTC,CASSPAAGYQETQYF
NA,TRBJ1-6,TRBV6-4,NA,TGTGCCAGCAGTGAGTGGGTCGATAATTCACCCCTCCACTTT,CASSEWVDNSPLHF
TRBD2,TRBJ2-1,TRBV5-1,NA,TGCGCCAGCAGCTTCCTGGGAACCGGGACTAGCGGGAGGGCGAAATTGAATGAGCAGTTCTTC,CASSFLGTGTSGRAKLNEQFF
TRBD1,TRBJ1-2,TRBV5-1,NA,TGCGCCAGCAGCTACTCGGGGACAGGGGATGGCTACACCTTC,CASSYSGTGDGYTF
NA,TRBJ1-2,TRBV7-9,once,TGTGCCAGCAGCTTAGTGCTCATGGGGGATGGCTACACCTTC,CASSLVLMGDGYTF
NA,TRBJ1-1,TRBV18,NA,TGTGCCAGCTCACTCCAGGGTATGGTCACTGAAGCTTTCTTT,CASSLQGMVTEAFF
TRBD2,TRBJ2-1,TRBV7-9,NA,TGTGCCAGCAGCTCCGGGCGGGCGGGAGACCGGGATGAGCAGTTCTTC,CASSSGRAGDRDEQFF
NA,TRBJ1-1,TRBV21-1,NA,TGTGCCAGCAGCTCCCGGGGGGGCCTGACTGAAGCTTTCTTT,CASSSRGGLTEAFF
NA,TRBJ1-1,TRBV27,NA,TGTGCCAGCAGTTTAAGTCCCACTGAAGCTTTCTTT,CASSLSPTEAFF
NA,TRBJ1-2,TRBV29-1,NA,TGCAGCGTTAGTCAGGGTAACTATGGCTACACCTTC,CSVSQGNYGYTF
TRBD1,TRBJ2-3,TRBV7-9,NA,TGTGCCAGCAGCCCGACAGGGCGGGGCACAGATACGCAGTATTTT,CASSPTGRGTDTQYF
TRBD2,TRBJ2-4,TRBV7-8,NA,TGTGCCAGCAGCTTAGGACAGACTAGCGGGAGGGACATTCAGTACTTC,CASSLGQTSGRDIQYF